The 6 T cell receptor beta chains below were found in one sample sequenced in a study of blood T cell repertoires in COVID-19 (dated by TCRdb to 2020 to 2022). Receptor amplification or capture employed the immunoSEQ multiplex PCR assay. As stored in TCRdb, this immuneACCESS dataset retains in-frame rearrangements with V and J assigned. A fraction of the clones does not appear; measured against another copy, unresolved V genes explain less than half of the discrepancy, and the remainder lacks a known reason. In all, the sample holds roughly 47,000 clones, and 80% to 90% of those were seen once. Of the sample, 8% falls within the top ten clones. Sequenced input: peripheral blood. These receptors originate from a man aged 50 to 60 with acute or convalescent COVID-19.

This clone was observed once. The CDR3 DNA follows: TGCGCCAGCGCTACAGGGCTTGGGGCCAACGTCCTGACTTTC. Its protein is CASATGLGANVLTF. The chain employs TRBV5-1 and TRBJ2-6, with D maybe TRBD1 (6 bases). The V and J ends lost 7 bases and 3 bases respectively, with 11 bases between them. The CDR3 totals 14 residues. Germline values: CDR1 SGHRS, CDR2 YFSETQ.

This clone was recorded once. V usage is TRBV10-3 and J usage is TRBJ2-7; 7 nucleotides agree with TRBD1. The J segment lost 4 bases and the V segment lost 5 bases, leaving 8 bases of the junction unmatched. The V gene's germline CDR1 is ENHRY and CDR2 SYGVKD. There are 14 residues in the CDR3. The CDR3 loop reads CAISPIQQGYEQYF. In DNA form, the CDR3 reads TGTGCCATCAGTCCGATACAACAGGGGTACGAGCAGTACTTC.

This clone was picked up one time. V gene TRBV7-9 combines with J gene TRBJ1-1; possibly TRBD1 for D (5 bases). The CDR3 extends over 11 amino acids. The germline V gene encodes CDR1 SEHNR and CDR2 FQNEAQ (reference sequence). Deletions cut 4 bases from V and 8 bases from J, with 8 bases between. The CDR3, as DNA: TGTGCCAGCAGCTCCAGGGAAGAAGCTTTCTTT. Amino acids: CASSSREEAFF. The variable domain in full, with the rest retrieved from reference TRBV7-9 and TRBJ1-1, is DTGVSQNPRHKITKRGQNVTFRCDPISEHNRLYWYRQTLGQGPEFLTYFQNEAQLEKSRLLSDRFSAERPKGSFSTLEIQRTEQGDSAMYLCASSSREEAFFGQGTRLTVV.

The chain carries TRBV6-5 and TRBJ1-3; D is perhaps TRBD1 (5 bases). Per the germline V gene, CDR1 is MNHEY and CDR2 is SVGAGI. V lost 2 bases, J lost 4 bases, and 12 bases lay in between. CDR3 size: 15 residues. The CDR3 loop reads CASSYGGVDGNTIYF. The CDR3 nucleotides read TGTGCCAGCAGTTACGGGGGGGTTGACGGAAACACCATATATTTT.

The chain recombines TRBV15 with TRBJ1-3; TRBD1 matches 7 bases. Germline V CDR1 and CDR2: LNHNV, YYDKDF (reference sequence). The V gene end was trimmed by 1 base and the J gene end by 2 bases; junction bases not matched to a gene: 8. The CDR3 has 17 residues. The DNA for the CDR3 is TGTGCCACCAGCAGAGTCAGGGACAGCAGAGCTGGAAACACCATATATTTT. It codes for CATSRVRDSRAGNTIYF.

The V gene is TRBV19, the J gene TRBJ1-2; no clear D gene. There are 14 residues in the CDR3. Germline CDR1 LNHDA, CDR2 SQIVND (reference sequence). The V and J ends lost 5 bases and 0 bases respectively, with 10 bases between them. CDR3 protein: CASSPRVTNYGYTF. In DNA form, the CDR3 reads TGTGCCAGTAGTCCGCGGGTAACTAACTATGGCTACACCTTC.